This T cell receptor beta chain stems from a study of T cells after posttransplantation cyclophosphamide (dated by TCRdb to about 2016). Background on the whole study: The study tracked T cell repertoire reconstitution by TRB sequencing after myeloablative bone marrow transplantation using posttransplantation cyclophosphamide as GVHD prophylaxis. TRB sequencing was also done on up to about 3 additional blood samples from 2 to 5.2 years after transplant in 3 patients, and on pretransplant blood from a handful of patients. Public TRB sequences were checked against a database of over 3,500 sequences associated with responses to pathogens, tumor antigens, self-antigens and alloantigens. Because TRA and TRB clonality correlated tightly in 8 to 10 samples, the subsequent TCR analyses were limited to TRB only. Samples from around 35 PTCy-treated patients and approximately 16 related bone marrow donors of those patients were subjected to antigen receptor sequencing. TRB sequencing was performed on blood from all 35 or so PTCy patients with 1-year posttransplant specimens. Summary of the overall study and its limitations: The TRB repertoires of T cells infiltrating skin or the GI tract showed only limited overlap with the TRB repertoires found in blood. Across the 35 to 55 patients, TRB clonality was highly associated with recipient CMV seropositivity and CMV reactivation, and diversity with PTCy was similar to that in the CNI/methotrexate controls. Donor-recipient similarity was low at 1-2 months but increased during the first year, and donor CD8+ memory clones often dominated later blood repertoires.

For CDR1 and CDR2, the germline V gene lists SGHVS and FNYEAQ. The CDR3 starts with the cysteine, ends with the phenylalanine, and has 13 residues. The only DNA kept is the CDR3, 39 bases in frame from the first base. V loses 6 bases of germline sequence and J loses 8 bases, and the interval between the two ends is 15 bases. Genomic DNA was the input for TRB sequencing, which was run either with the immunoSEQ assay at survey resolution or with the hsTCRB kit. Processing in the source paper ran as follows. The immunoSEQ software handled initial read processing, and the LymphoSeq R package was used for repertoire analyses. Clonality was computed as 1 minus normalized Shannon entropy; Gini coefficient was also calculated for each TRB dataset. To infer phenotypes in unsorted samples, TRB sequences from sorted subsets of the recipient or donor were mapped onto unsorted samples from the same recipient. This is the immuneACCESS table as TCRdb keeps it, with only in-frame sequences that have V and J called. A part of the clones is gone; compared with another copy, unresolved V genes explain less than half, and the rest is unexplained. V, J and clone size were drawn from that table, and D and trimming were deduced from the DNA. Here the sample has some 1,400 clones; roughly 84% occur a single time. Of the sample, approximately 11% falls within the top ten clones.

Explained via the paper, the treatment or condition label denotes: high-dose cyclophosphamide on days +3 and +4 as single-agent GVHD prophylaxis. For conditioning, the PTCy patients got busulfan and fludarabine, then a related or unrelated marrow graft, followed by cyclophosphamide on days +3 and +4. The PTCy-treated patients were enrolled in a prospective multi-institutional clinical trial. Mononuclear cells from peripheral blood and bone marrow were separated by Ficoll-Hypaque density centrifugation and then cryopreserved. CD4+ and CD8+ T cells, including naive and memory subsets, were sorted by FACS using a FACSAria II. Details on this clone: There is no known antigen for this receptor. No quality values exist for individual bases; no much larger clone is one base distant.

The receptor comes from a female patient between 55 and 75 years old who received an allogeneic stem cell transplant from an unrelated donor, was CMV-positive, and had acute GVHD only. Where a transplant has occurred, the graft donor may have supplied some of the T cells. Recombination connected TRBV7-6 to TRBJ2-3; a tentative D match to TRBD1 spans 5 bases. Here the sequenced sample was CD4+ T cells sorted from PBMCs, taken more than 220 days after allogeneic stem cell transplant with posttransplant cyclophosphamide. The nucleotide sequence reads TGTGCCAGCAGTCGACAGAGCCGGACTACGCAGTATTTT. The translation is CASSRQSRTTQYF.